The source of this T cell receptor beta chain is a study of blood T cell repertoires in COVID-19 (dated by TCRdb to 2018 to 2020). About the full investigation: The collaborator samples originated in the United States, Italy and Spain and spanned the acute and convalescent phases of COVID-19. The prospective study material was composed of cDNA or gDNA derived from T cells, B-cell-depleted T cells, or PBMCs. Nearly every sample came with metadata listing a de-identified subject ID, COVID-19 status, age in years and sex. The repertoires were made available in a free public database intended to serve as a resource for research on the immune response to SARS-CoV-2. HLA class I and class II types, where available, came from metadata supplied by the sample provider rather than from assay-based typing. Samples were obtained from the ongoing ImmuneRACE study (first 160 participants) and from approximately 1,200 subjects provided by 6 global collaborators. Deeply sampled blood TCRbeta repertoires from subjects exposed to, actively infected with, or recovered from COVID-19 were included in the dataset.

What the study reported, not specific to this receptor: How much clinical and demographic metadata was included differed by source and by participant, and the metadata was provided uncurated.

From its cysteine to its phenylalanine, the CDR3 spans 16 amino acids. Of all the DNA, just the CDR3 is kept, 48 bases in frame from base 1. The junction shows trimming of 4 bases on V and 0 bases on J, and the gene matches do not reach 3 bases of it. The germline V gene specifies MNHNS as CDR1 and SASEGT as CDR2. Participants in the prospective study were aged roughly 18 to 89 years, lived in 20 to 30 United States geographic areas, and enrolled through a virtual design. In the prospective study, participants were assigned to cohorts based on the clinical history participants reported in a screening survey and a study questionnaire. Exposed participants were defined as having been in contact with someone with a PCR-confirmed or clinician-diagnosed COVID-19 case within 2 weeks of study entry. Mobile phlebotomists in the prospective study collected whole blood, serum and a nasopharyngeal or oropharyngeal swab from every participant. Participants in the prospective study had the option to provide additional blood draws and questionnaires over a roughly two-month period. Blood samples from the prospective study were shipped frozen or at room temperature prior to DNA extraction.

TCRbeta CDR3 regions were amplified from genomic DNA by means of the immunoSEQ Assay, a bias-controlled multiplex PCR. On the study's bioinformatics: Within the assay, amplification of reference gene primers was used to estimate how many nucleated cells each sample contained. To quantify the absolute abundance of each unique TCRbeta CDR3 rearrangement, sequence reads were collapsed and filtered. For each sample, productive Simpson clonality was calculated as the square root of Simpson's diversity index across productive rearrangements. TCRdb's version of the immuneACCESS table is confined to in-frame rearrangements and falls short of the full clone set. An unresolved V gene accounts for under half of the shortfall where checked; the remainder is of unknown origin. Clonal size and the V and J genes are those of that table, whereas D and trimming came from the DNA. Counted in this sample were roughly 230,000 clones; 80% to 90% of them appeared once. Of the sample, under 8% is held by the ten largest clones.

Regarding this clone: Its antigen is still unknown. Base qualities are not provided; no much larger clone lies one nucleotide away.

Rearrangement joined TRBV6-1 to TRBJ2-6; the junction holds 7 bases that match TRBD1. The sequenced sample was PBMCs or T cells enriched from blood (not recorded which). The receptor was derived from a woman aged 50 to 60 who had been exposed to COVID-19. The DNA is as follows: TGTGCCAGCAGTGTACAGGGGCTCTCTGGGGCCAACGTCCTGACTTTC. Translated, this gives CASSVQGLSGANVLTF.